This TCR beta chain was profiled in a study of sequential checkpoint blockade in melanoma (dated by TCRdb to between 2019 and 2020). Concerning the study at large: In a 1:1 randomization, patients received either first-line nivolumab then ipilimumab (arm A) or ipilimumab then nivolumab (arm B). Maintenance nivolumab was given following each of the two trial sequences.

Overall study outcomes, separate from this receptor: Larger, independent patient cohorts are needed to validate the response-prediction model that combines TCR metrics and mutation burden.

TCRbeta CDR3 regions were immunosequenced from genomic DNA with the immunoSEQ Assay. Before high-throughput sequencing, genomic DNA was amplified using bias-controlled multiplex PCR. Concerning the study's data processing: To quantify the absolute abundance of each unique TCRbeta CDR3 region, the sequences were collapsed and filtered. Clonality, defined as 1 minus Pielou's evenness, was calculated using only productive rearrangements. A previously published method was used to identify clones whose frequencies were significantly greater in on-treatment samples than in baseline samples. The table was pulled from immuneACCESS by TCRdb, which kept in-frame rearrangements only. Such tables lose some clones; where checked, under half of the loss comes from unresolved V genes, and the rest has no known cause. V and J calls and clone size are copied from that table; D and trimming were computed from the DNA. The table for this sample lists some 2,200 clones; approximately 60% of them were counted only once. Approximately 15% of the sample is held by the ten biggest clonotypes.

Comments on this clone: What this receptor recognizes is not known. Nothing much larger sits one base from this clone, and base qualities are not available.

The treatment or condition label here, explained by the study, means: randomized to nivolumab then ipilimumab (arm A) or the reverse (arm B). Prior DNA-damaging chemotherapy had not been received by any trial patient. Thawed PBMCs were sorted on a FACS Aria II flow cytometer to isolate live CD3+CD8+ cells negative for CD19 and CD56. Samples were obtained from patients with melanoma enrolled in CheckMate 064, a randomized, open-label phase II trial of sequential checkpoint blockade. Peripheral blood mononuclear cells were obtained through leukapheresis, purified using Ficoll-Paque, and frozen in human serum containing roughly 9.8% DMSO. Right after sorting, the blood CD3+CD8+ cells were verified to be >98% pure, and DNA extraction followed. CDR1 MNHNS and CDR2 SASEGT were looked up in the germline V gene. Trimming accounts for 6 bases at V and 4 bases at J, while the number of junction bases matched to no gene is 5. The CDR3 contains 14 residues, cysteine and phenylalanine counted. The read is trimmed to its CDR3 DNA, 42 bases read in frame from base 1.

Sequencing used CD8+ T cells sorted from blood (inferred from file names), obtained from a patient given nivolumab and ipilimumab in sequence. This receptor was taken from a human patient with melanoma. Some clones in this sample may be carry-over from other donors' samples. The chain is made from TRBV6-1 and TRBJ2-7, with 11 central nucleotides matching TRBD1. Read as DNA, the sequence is TGTGCCAGCAGCTACGGGACAGGGGGGTACGAGCAGTACTTC. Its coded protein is CASSYGTGGYEQYF.